This TCR beta chain was recovered during a study of T cells after posttransplantation cyclophosphamide. General study findings and limits: Blood and skin or GI T cell repertoires showed limited TRB overlap. Later blood repertoires were often dominated by clones from the donor CD8+ memory compartment. Recipient CMV seropositivity and CMV reactivation strongly tracked TRB clonality.

V trimming: 4 bases; J trimming: 3 bases; junction bases outside the gene matches: 7. In germline, CDR1 is PRHDT, CDR2 FYEKMQ (reference sequence). The CDR3 consists of 15 residues. About this clone itself: Its specificity is unknown.

This table comes from immunoSEQ multiplex PCR, and its TCRdb copy is limited to in-frame clones, with some not included. This sample has 30,000 to 45,000 clones, with roughly 78% found just once. Cyclophosphamide on days +3 and +4 followed busulfan-fludarabine conditioning and a marrow graft. The sequence derives from a female patient aged 40-49 years who received an allogeneic stem cell transplant from a related donor, was CMV-positive, and had no GVHD. Some T cells may be supplied by the graft donor. The specimen was CD4+ T cells sorted from blood, collected 1,800 to 2,000 days after a stem cell transplant with posttransplant cyclophosphamide. The J gene is TRBJ2-3, the V gene TRBV13; TRBD1 agrees at 7 bases. The CDR3 sequence: CASSSRTGLTDTQYF. The CDR3 region has the DNA TGTGCCAGCAGCTCCCGGACAGGCCTTACAGATACGCAGTATTTT.